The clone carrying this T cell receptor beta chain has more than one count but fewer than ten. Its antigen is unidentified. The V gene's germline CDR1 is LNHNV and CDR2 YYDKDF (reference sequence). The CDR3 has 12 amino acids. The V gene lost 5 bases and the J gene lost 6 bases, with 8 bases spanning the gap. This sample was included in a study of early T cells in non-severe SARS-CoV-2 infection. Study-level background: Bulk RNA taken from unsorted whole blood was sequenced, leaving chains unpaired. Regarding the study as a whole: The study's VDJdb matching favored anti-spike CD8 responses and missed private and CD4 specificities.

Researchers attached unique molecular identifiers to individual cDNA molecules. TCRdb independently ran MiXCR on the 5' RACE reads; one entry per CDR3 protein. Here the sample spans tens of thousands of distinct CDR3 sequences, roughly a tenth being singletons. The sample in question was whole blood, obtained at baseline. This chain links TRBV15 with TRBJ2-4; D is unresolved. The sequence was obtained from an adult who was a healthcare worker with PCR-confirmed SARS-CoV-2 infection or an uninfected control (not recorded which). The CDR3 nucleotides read TGTGCCACCAGCGAGAGATTAAACATTCAGTACTTC. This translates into CATSERLNIQYF.